This is a list of T cell receptor beta chains from one sample in a study of patients with pleural tuberculosis. A single record per CDR3 protein comes from TCRdb applying MiXCR to the reads. The table shows about 50,000 distinct CDR3 sequences, with approximately 7.9% occurring only once. These receptors originate from a human donor with pleural tuberculosis. Both conserved end residues are trimmed from each CDR3.

CDR3 | J | V
ASSQFGLRPEQF | TRBJ2-1 | TRBV6-1
ASSSPSGGTTDTQY | TRBJ2-3 | TRBV28
AWTSGNEQF | TRBJ2-1 | TRBV30
ASEGRSYSNQPQH | TRBJ1-5 | TRBV19
ATSDLGKETQY | TRBJ2-5 | TRBV24-1
ASTSGRDAYEQY | TRBJ2-7 | TRBV25-1
ASGPTSGIADTQY | TRBJ2-3 | TRBV2
ASSLMGMGYNEQF | TRBJ2-1 | TRBV7-3
ASSLTRLAVADTQY | TRBJ2-3 | TRBV12-3/TRBV12-4
ASSFLATYNEQF | TRBJ2-1 | TRBV27
ASSYRVWDRRQETQY | TRBJ2-5 | TRBV6-2/TRBV6-3
ASSLRAGENTEAF | TRBJ1-1 | TRBV7-1
AIRGAGTNTEAF | TRBJ1-1 | TRBV10-3
ASSESITGNYGYT | TRBJ1-2 | TRBV10-2
ASSWEDSGNTIY | TRBJ1-3 | TRBV6-2/TRBV6-3
SARDTQTNTGELF | TRBJ2-2 | TRBV20-1
ASSPTGGGNTIY | TRBJ1-3 | TRBV4-2
ASSYGVGYGAKNIQY | TRBJ2-4 | TRBV28
ASSQAILGGPGQPQH | TRBJ1-5 | TRBV4-2
ASSRLEGGELF | TRBJ2-2 | TRBV11-1
SARDLTGPSYNEQF | TRBJ2-1 | TRBV20-1
ASSYRGSGDEQY | TRBJ2-7 | TRBV6-2/TRBV6-3
AIGGLRFQETQY | TRBJ2-5 | TRBV2
ASSLQGAPGELF | TRBJ2-2 | TRBV6-1
ASSAFQIPSQPQH | TRBJ1-5 | TRBV2
ASSFPGTNTRY | TRBJ1-3 | TRBV28
ASRHGQGMANTEAF | TRBJ1-1 | TRBV4-2
ASSSTQLFYY | TRBJ2-7 | TRBV28
ASSLWGKETQY | TRBJ2-5 | TRBV5-1
ASSLDYGELF | TRBJ2-2 | TRBV5-1
ASSYVAGRDGYT | TRBJ1-2 | TRBV6-2/TRBV6-3
ASSQMGQGFGYT | TRBJ1-2 | TRBV14
ASSFSAGDEAF | TRBJ1-1 | TRBV5-4
ASSHSAYEAF | TRBJ1-1 | TRBV6-2/TRBV6-3
ASSFTGVVNSPLH | TRBJ1-6 | TRBV28
AIRPDIMNTEAF | TRBJ1-1 | TRBV10-3
ASSQGHSPGVTDTQY | TRBJ2-3 | TRBV4-2
ASSAYNSPLH | TRBJ1-6 | TRBV5-4
ASSYYSGSEAF | TRBJ1-1 | TRBV6-2/TRBV6-3
ASSTQLSGSFSYEQY | TRBJ2-7 | TRBV25-1
ASSLWDSYTEAF | TRBJ1-1 | TRBV11-2
ASSESGLAYEQY | TRBJ2-7 | TRBV10-1
SVDVQGGWITDTQY | TRBJ2-3 | TRBV29-1
ASTHPGVDTDTQY | TRBJ2-3 | TRBV12-3/TRBV12-4
SVVGTPGQGEKLF | TRBJ1-4 | TRBV29-1
ASSFGLAVDTQY | TRBJ2-3 | TRBV27
ASSEGTTTGYEQF | TRBJ2-1 | TRBV6-1
ATSSIDGGRTDTQY | TRBJ2-3 | TRBV15
ASSFGVQQPQH | TRBJ1-5 | TRBV12-3/TRBV12-4
ASKGVSNQPQH | TRBJ1-5 | TRBV19
ASKSISPTGYEQY | TRBJ2-7 | TRBV12-3/TRBV12-4
SVEENGVLNTEAF | TRBJ1-1 | TRBV29-1
ASKVSRDEQF | TRBJ2-1 | TRBV6-1
ASSEGATVYGYT | TRBJ1-2 | TRBV2
AISEIQGEDTQY | TRBJ2-3 | TRBV10-3